These T cell receptor beta chains were read from a single sample in a study of spatial heterogeneity in lung cancer. In TCRdb, the 5' RACE reads were re-called with MiXCR into one record per CDR3 protein. The sample lists 4,000 to 4,500 distinct CDR3 sequences, under 8% occurring once. Sequencing was performed on lung tumor tissue, taken at surgery. The receptors shown here come from a male donor with early-stage non-small cell lung cancer. CDR3s include the opening cysteine and the closing phenylalanine or tryptophan. The D gene is left open where the match is weak. Not every row has a clone size; where given, it reads once, few, many or a size class.

v_call	d_call	clone_size	j_call	cdr3_nt	cdr3_aa
TRBV12-3/TRBV12-4	TRBD1	large	TRBJ1-2	TGTGCCAGCAGTTCTGACAGGGGCGGTAGACAAGGCTACACCTTC	CASSSDRGGRQGYTF
TRBV30	.	medium-sized	TRBJ1-1	TGTGCCTGGAGTGTATACACTGAAGCTTTCTTT	CAWSVYTEAFF
TRBV5-4	.	medium-sized	TRBJ2-5	TGTGCCAGCAGCTTGAGATTGGGGGGATCGGAGACCCAGTACTTC	CASSLRLGGSETQYF
TRBV20-1	.	medium-sized	TRBJ1-2	TGCAGTGCTAGAGATCAAAAGGGGCGGTATGGCTACACCTTC	CSARDQKGRYGYTF
TRBV28	TRBD2	medium-sized	TRBJ2-7	TGTGCCAGCAGTTTTCTCCTAGCGGCGGTTTTCTACGAGCAGTACTTC	CASSFLLAAVFYEQYF
TRBV6-5	.	.	TRBJ2-3	TGTGCCAGCACCCACGCAGATACGCAGTATTTT	CASTHADTQYF
TRBV4-2	.	large	TRBJ1-3	TGTGCCAGCAGCCCCAGGAAGTTTGGAAACACCATATATTTT	CASSPRKFGNTIYF
TRBV6-5	TRBD1	medium-sized	TRBJ2-2	TGTGCCAGCAGTTACCGTTATGTCCGGACAGGGGGTGACACCGGGGAGCTGTTTTTT	CASSYRYVRTGGDTGELFF
TRBV5-1	TRBD1	medium-sized	TRBJ2-5	TGCGCCAGCAGCTTGGTCGACAGGGGTCCGGAGACCCAGTACTTC	CASSLVDRGPETQYF
TRBV19	TRBD2	few	TRBJ2-1	TGTGCCAGTAGCGCACTAGCGGGGGGGCCGGGAGAGCAGTTCTTC	CASSALAGGPGEQFF
TRBV6-5	.	many	TRBJ1-2	TGTGCCAGCCATAGCCCACAACATGGCTACACCTTC	CASHSPQHGYTF
TRBV28	.	few	TRBJ2-7	TGTGCCAGCAGTTTAATAAGGGGGGAGCAGTACTTC	CASSLIRGEQYF
TRBV5-1	.	medium-sized	TRBJ2-7	TGCGCCAGCAGCTTGAGCGGTAGTAACTACGAGCAGTACTTC	CASSLSGSNYEQYF
TRBV27	.	medium-sized	TRBJ2-4	TGTGCCAGCATTGGGCGGGGCCGGCAGTACTTC	CASIGRGRQYF
TRBV14	.	medium-sized	TRBJ2-7	TGTGCCAGCAGCCAGGGGTACACCCAGATCTACGAGCAGTACTTC	CASSQGYTQIYEQYF
TRBV2	TRBD1	few	TRBJ2-7	TGTGCCAGCAGTGGAGGAGACAGGGACCTTCCCTACGAGCAGTACTTC	CASSGGDRDLPYEQYF
TRBV2	.	.	TRBJ2-7	TGTGCCAGCAGGGTTGGGGGGAGCTCCTACGAGCAGTACTTC	CASRVGGSSYEQYF
TRBV10-1	TRBD1	medium-sized	TRBJ2-7	TGCGCCAGCAGTGGTGCAGGGGGCGTCGACGAGCAGTACTTC	CASSGAGGVDEQYF
TRBV20-1	TRBD2	medium-sized	TRBJ2-1	TGCAGTCCCCTAGCGGGGGGAATCTACAATGAGCAGTTCTTC	CSPLAGGIYNEQFF
TRBV14	.	medium-sized	TRBJ2-7	TGTGCCAGCAGCCAAGGACACGGGGCCACATACGAGCAGTACTTC	CASSQGHGATYEQYF
TRBV6-6	.	few	TRBJ1-2	TGTGCCCTGGGGGGGACTTGCTATGGCTACACCTTC	CALGGTCYGYTF
TRBV6-2/TRBV6-3	.	.	TRBJ1-2	TGTGCCAGCAGTTACGGCCAGGGCGCGATCAGCTTC	CASSYGQGAISF
TRBV11-2	.	medium-sized	TRBJ2-2	TGTGCCAGCAGGGGTTCCGGGACCGGTGGACCCGGGGAGCTGTTTTTT	CASRGSGTGGPGELFF
TRBV7-2	TRBD2	few	TRBJ2-3	TGTGCCAGCAGCTTAGACACTAGCGGCACAGATACGCAGTATTTT	CASSLDTSGTDTQYF
TRBV10-3	.	.	TRBJ2-5	TGTGCCATCAGTGAACCAGCGGAGACCCAGTACTTC	CAISEPAETQYF
TRBV6-4	.	medium-sized	TRBJ1-5	TGTGCCAGCAGTGGAGATAGCAATCAGCCCCAGCATTTT	CASSGDSNQPQHF
TRBV27	TRBD1	.	TRBJ2-7	TGTGCCAGCAGTGTGGGACTGACAGGGGTACACGAGCAGTACTTC	CASSVGLTGVHEQYF
TRBV2	.	medium-sized	TRBJ2-6	TGTGCCAGCAGTGTTGGGGATTCGGGGGCCAACGTCCTGACTTTC	CASSVGDSGANVLTF
TRBV28	.	few	TRBJ2-7	TGTGCCAGCAGGGACAGCCGGAGCTCCTACGAGCAGTACTTC	CASRDSRSSYEQYF